The clone carrying this T cell receptor beta chain has only a few counts. The antigen remains unidentified. The germline gene is not matched at one end of the junction; a read error may be the cause. Unsorted bulk tissue of about 18-32 mg yielded co-extracted RNA and DNA. Patients carried chronic HBV infection without prior treatment. The sampling covered five separate regions of each tumor. This specimen comes from a study of tumor-infiltrating lymphocytes in primary liver carcinoma. Turning to the study itself: The patient population consisted of men and women between 30 and 69 years of age.

Germline loops: CDR1 SQVTM, CDR2 ANQGSEA. CDR3 length equals 14 residues. General study points: The 250 largest clones made up significantly more of tumor than blood repertoires (p = 0.039).

Reverse transcription of 500 ng total RNA with a constant-region primer produced TCR beta cDNA. The TCR beta library was amplified through three nested multiplex PCR rounds in a modified ARM-PCR procedure. The opening two PCR rounds, 10 cycles each, paired TRBV1-TRBV30 forward primers with a C-beta reverse primer. TCRdb used MiXCR to reprocess the multiplex PCR reads, holding one entry per CDR3 protein. In the table there are 55,000 to 65,000 distinct CDR3 sequences, roughly 70% of which are singletons. J is TRBJ2-2 and V is TRBV29-1; tentative D call: TRBD1 (6 bases). The TCR originated in a man aged 35-49 years with primary liver carcinoma and hepatitis B virus infection. The specimen sequenced was liver tumor tissue from sampling region 2. Indicated subset: tumor region T2, inferior pole. CDR3 bases: TGCAGTGTTCGGGACAATAGGATCACCGGGGAGCTGCTTTTT. As protein: CSVRDNRITGELLF.